Listed below are T cell receptor beta chains from one sample, sequenced in a study of shared clonotypes between healthy human individuals. Data came from immunoSEQ multiplex PCR; TCRdb stores just in-frame clones and leaves some out. The data hold approximately 740,000 clones, with more than 85% observed a single time. The specimen was naive CD8+ T cells sorted from blood. The receptors stem from a man aged 25 to 45 in good health. Both conserved end residues are part of each CDR3. Each record gives: CDR3 protein, CDR3 DNA, clone size, V gene, D gene, J gene. D genes are given only for firm matches. A row's size may be missing; if present it is once, few, many or a size class.

CASSIGSGDGTDTQYF | TGTGCCAGTAGTATTGGTAGCGGGGACGGCACAGATACGCAGTATTTT | - | TRBV19 | TRBD2 | TRBJ2-3
CASSPRQGFPYEQYF | TGTGCCAGCAGCCCGCGACAGGGTTTCCCCTACGAGCAGTACTTC | - | TRBV14 | TRBD1 | TRBJ2-7
CASSLEGASHNEQFF | TGTGCCAGCAGCTTAGAGGGCGCTAGTCACAATGAGCAGTTCTTC | - | TRBV7-9 | - | TRBJ2-1
CASSDSFWDNEQFF | TGTGCCAGCAGTGACTCATTCTGGGACAATGAGCAGTTCTTC | - | TRBV6-4 | - | TRBJ2-1
CASSSRLAGAVTQYF | TGTGCCAGCAGCTCTAGACTAGCCGGGGCGGTGACCCAGTACTTC | - | TRBV7-9 | TRBD2 | TRBJ2-5
CASSPGVQITGELFF | TGTGCCAGCAGCCCCGGCGTCCAGATCACCGGGGAGCTGTTTTTT | - | TRBV7-9 | - | TRBJ2-2
CASSAGLAGGLPQETQYF | TGTGCCAGCAGCGCCGGACTAGCGGGAGGACTACCACAAGAGACCCAGTACTTC | - | TRBV7-3 | TRBD2 | TRBJ2-5
CASSRGLASTYEQYF | TGTGCCAGCAGCCGGGGACTAGCGTCAACCTACGAGCAGTACTTC | few | TRBV25-1 | TRBD2 | TRBJ2-7
CASSQRQGSYEQYF | TGCGCCAGCAGCCAGAGGCAGGGATCGTACGAGCAGTACTTC | - | TRBV5-1 | - | TRBJ2-7
CASSAGTSGAEQFF | TGTGCCAGCAGTGCCGGGACTAGCGGGGCTGAGCAGTTCTTC | - | TRBV6-4 | TRBD2 | TRBJ2-1
CAISRTMNTEAFF | TGTGCCATCAGTCGGACCATGAACACTGAAGCTTTCTTT | - | TRBV10-3 | - | TRBJ1-1
CASSVTSGQYNEQFF | TGTGCCAGCAGCGTAACTAGCGGACAATACAATGAGCAGTTCTTC | - | TRBV9 | TRBD2 | TRBJ2-1
CASSEEGPEQFF | TGTGCCAGCAGCGAGGAGGGCCCAGAGCAGTTCTTC | - | TRBV5-4 | - | TRBJ2-1
CASSQAGQVGVTEAFF | TGTGCCAGCAGCCAGGCCGGACAGGTGGGGGTGACTGAAGCTTTCTTT | - | TRBV4-2 | TRBD1 | TRBJ1-1
CASPKTGRSYEQYF | TGCGCCAGTCCTAAGACAGGGAGGTCCTACGAGCAGTACTTC | - | TRBV5-1 | - | TRBJ2-7
CASSPTGHGYTF | TGTGCCAGCAGTCCGACAGGGCATGGCTACACCTTC | - | TRBV6-5 | TRBD1 | TRBJ1-2
CASGPGPTEAFF | TGTGCTAGTGGTCCTGGACCCACTGAAGCTTTCTTT | - | TRBV12-5 | - | TRBJ1-1
CASSLVAGGLYEQYF | TGTGCCAGCAGCTTAGTGGCGGGAGGACTCTACGAGCAGTACTTC | - | TRBV7-2 | TRBD2 | TRBJ2-7
CASSQLSGETQYF | TGCGCCAGCAGCCAATTGAGCGGAGAGACCCAGTACTTC | - | TRBV4-1 | - | TRBJ2-5
CASTFDSMNTEAFF | TGTGCCAGCACCTTTGACTCGATGAACACTGAAGCTTTCTTT | once | TRBV28 | - | TRBJ1-1
CASSPGRWNTEAFF | TGTGCCAGCAGTCCCGGACGGTGGAACACTGAAGCTTTCTTT | - | TRBV27 | - | TRBJ1-1
CASSRDSFYGYTF | TGTGCCAGCAGTCGGGACAGCTTCTATGGCTACACCTTC | few | TRBV27 | TRBD1 | TRBJ1-2